The 14 T cell receptor beta chains reported below all come from one sample, sequenced in a study of cytomegalovirus exposure and HLA in healthy donors. Sequencing was performed with immunoSEQ multiplex PCR; in TCRdb, only in-frame clones are kept and a portion is missing. The sample records hundreds of thousands of clones, roughly 84% being singletons. Material: PBMCs. The receptors were sampled from a woman aged 18-29 years in good health and CMV-seropositive.

This CDR3 reads CASSTQDRAGGYTF. CDR3 nucleotides: TGTGCCAGCAGCACTCAGGACAGGGCCGGCGGCTACACCTTC. The J gene is TRBJ1-2, the V gene TRBV21-1; the D call TRBD1 from the table was never checked on the DNA. TRBV21-1 is a known pseudogene. This CDR3 region has 14 residues.

The V and J genes are TRBV18 and TRBJ1-1, with D possibly matching TRBD1 (6 bases). Germline V gene data show CDR1 as KGHSH and CDR2 as LQKENI. V was pared by 0 bases and J by 2 bases, with 10 bases between. CDR3 length: 15 residues. The CDR3 DNA follows: TGTGCCAGCTCACCACCTTCGGGACAAAACACTGAAGCTTTCTTT. It encodes CASSPPSGQNTEAFF.

The rearrangement joins TRBV5-1 to TRBJ1-2; D unresolved. This CDR3 has 14 amino acids. Germline V lookup: CDR1 SGHRS, CDR2 YFSETQ. V shed 8 bases and J shed 3 bases, with 17 bases lying between them. In nucleotides, the CDR3 is TGCGCCAGTCGCGGCAGCGCGAATGACTATGGCTACACCTTC. This sequence encodes CASRGSANDYGYTF.

The rearrangement links TRBV28 to TRBJ1-2; 10 bases are a match to TRBD1. The CDR3 totals 16 residues. V was pared by 5 bases and J by 4 bases, with 10 bases of the junction left unmatched. The germline V gene has CDR1 MDHEN and CDR2 SYDVKM. In DNA, the CDR3 is TGTGCCAGCAGTCGCCCTCCGGGACAGGGGCCCTATGGCTACACCTTC. Protein product: CASSRPPGQGPYGYTF.

The chain carries TRBV13 and TRBJ1-5; weak D call: TRBD1 (5 bases). The CDR3 extends over 16 amino acids. Germline V gives CDR1 PRHDT, CDR2 FYEKMQ (reference sequence). V gave up 0 bases and J gave up 0 bases, with 9 bases separating them. The DNA for the CDR3 is TGTGCCAGCAGCTTAGGAAGGGGCGGTAGCAATCAGCCCCAGCATTTT. This sequence encodes CASSLGRGGSNQPQHF.

The V and J genes are TRBV7-2 and TRBJ2-7; 7 nucleotides match TRBD1. Per germline, CDR1 SGHTA and CDR2 FQGNSA. CDR3 length: 15 residues. Losses at the gene ends were 1 base for V and 2 bases for J; bases not matched to a gene: 5. The CDR3 spells CASSLEQGSAYEQYF. In nucleotides, the CDR3 is TGTGCCAGCAGCTTAGAACAGGGGAGCGCCTACGAGCAGTACTTC.

The V gene is TRBV9, the J gene TRBJ2-1; possible D gene TRBD2, 5 bases. Germline CDR1 reads SGDLS; CDR2 reads YYNGEE. The V end lost 0 bases, the J end lost 1 base, and 8 bases lay between the germline ends. The CDR3 has 15 amino acids. The CDR3, as DNA: TGTGCCAGCAGCGTAGGAGGGAATTCCTACAATGAGCAGTTCTTC. This encodes CASSVGGNSYNEQFF.

V and J are TRBV10-3 and TRBJ1-1, with D tentatively TRBD1 (5 bases). V was cut by 4 bases and J by 5 bases, with 11 bases left in between. Germline V gene sequence: CDR1 ENHRY, CDR2 SYGVKD. CDR3 length: 13 amino acids. The CDR3, as DNA: TGTGCCATCAGTGGGGGGGTAGAGACTGAAGCTTTCTTT. Amino acid sequence: CAISGGVETEAFF.

This chain joins TRBV11-2 and TRBJ2-3; 7 bases are shared with TRBD2. The CDR3 is made up of 14 amino acids. The germline V gene encodes CDR1 SGHAT and CDR2 FQNNGV. V was pared by 8 bases and J by 3 bases, with 8 bases of the junction left unmatched. For the CDR3, the DNA is TGTGCCAGCCTCAGGCGGGAGTTGACAGATACGCAGTATTTT. Protein product: CASLRRELTDTQYF.

The chain carries TRBV28 and TRBJ2-7; 9 bases align to TRBD1. Germline trimming cut 4 bases from V and 1 base from J; bases unmatched to any gene: 8. Germline V gene data show CDR1 as MDHEN and CDR2 as SYDVKM. The CDR3 has 16 amino acids. In nucleotides, the CDR3 is TGTGCCAGCAGTTCCAGGGGGACAGGGAGATCCTACGAGCAGTACTTC. Amino acid sequence: CASSSRGTGRSYEQYF.

The rearrangement joins TRBV5-4 to TRBJ1-2; D is unresolved. The CDR3 length is 14 residues. Germline values: CDR1 SGHNT, CDR2 YYREEE (reference sequence). V shed 0 bases and J shed 5 bases, with 11 bases lying between them. CDR3 sequence reads: CASSLGGTTYGYTF. As DNA, the CDR3 is TGTGCCAGCAGCTTGGGAGGAACTACTTATGGCTACACCTTC.

The chain combines TRBV5-1 with TRBJ2-1; 10 positions agree with TRBD2. The V and J ends lost 1 base and 4 bases, in that order; junction bases with no gene match: 5. CDR3 length: 16 amino acids. Germline CDR1 reads SGHRS; CDR2 reads YFSETQ. The CDR3 spells CASSLNLGLAYNEQFF. Here the CDR3 DNA reads TGCGCCAGCAGCTTGAATTTGGGACTAGCGTACAATGAGCAGTTCTTC.

This clone was picked up a small number of times. The CDR3 loop reads CASSQQGANTGELFF. In DNA form, the CDR3 reads TGTGCCAGCAGTCAGCAGGGGGCGAACACCGGGGAGCTGTTTTTT. The rearrangement joins TRBV6-1 to TRBJ2-2; 7 positions agree with TRBD1. This CDR3 spans 15 amino acids. Germline V gene lookup returns CDR1 MNHNS and CDR2 SASEGT. V lost 5 bases and J lost 0; bases outside the gene matches: 3.

This rearrangement joins TRBV9 to TRBJ2-6, with a tentative D call TRBD1 (6 bases). In germline, CDR1 is SGDLS, CDR2 YYNGEE. The CDR3 spans 18 residues. V shed 0 bases and J shed 3 bases, with 16 bases lying between them. Here the CDR3 reads CASSVVGGTLVGANVLTF. The CDR3 bases are TGTGCCAGCAGCGTAGTAGGGGGAACCTTAGTTGGGGCCAACGTCCTGACTTTC.